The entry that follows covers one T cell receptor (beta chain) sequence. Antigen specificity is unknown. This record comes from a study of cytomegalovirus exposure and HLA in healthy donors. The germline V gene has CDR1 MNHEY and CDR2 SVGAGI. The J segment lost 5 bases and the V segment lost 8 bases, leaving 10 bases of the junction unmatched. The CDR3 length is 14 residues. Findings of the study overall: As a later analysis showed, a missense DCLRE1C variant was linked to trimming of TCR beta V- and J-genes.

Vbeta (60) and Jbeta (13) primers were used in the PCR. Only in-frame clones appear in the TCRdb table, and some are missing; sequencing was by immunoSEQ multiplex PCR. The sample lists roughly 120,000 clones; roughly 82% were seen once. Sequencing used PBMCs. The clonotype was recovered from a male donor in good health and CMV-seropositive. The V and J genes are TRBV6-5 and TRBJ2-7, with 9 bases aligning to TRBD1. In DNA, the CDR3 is TGTGCCAGCCGAACGCGACAGGGGGACCACGAGCAGTACTTC. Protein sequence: CASRTRQGDHEQYF.